The 29 T cell receptor beta chains listed next were all sequenced from one sample in a study of read filtering for tumor transcriptome and immune sequencing. Molecular barcoded adaptors covering alpha/delta and beta/gamma chains were used on roughly 400 ng RNA. One entry per CDR3 protein results from TCRdb running MiXCR on the reads. The sample contains 90,000 or so distinct CDR3 sequences, 20% to 25% of which appear only once. The sequenced sample was a population of CD138-negative cells sorted from bone marrow. These receptors were collected from a donor aged 40 or over with multiple myeloma.

About this clonotype: Its ends do not fully match the called genes, so a read error is possible. The rearrangement joins TRBV7-9 to TRBJ2-1; tentative D call: TRBD2 (5 bases). The germline CDR1 and CDR2 sequences are SEHNR and FQNEAQ (reference sequence). The CDR3 is made up of 14 amino acids. The CDR3, as DNA: TGTGCTAGCAGCTATACGGGGTTTTACAATGAGCAGTTCTTC. Residues: CASSYTGFYNEQFF.

This clonotype was detected ten times or more. J is TRBJ2-7 and V is TRBV28; D is ambiguous. CDR1 MDHEN and CDR2 SYDVKM come from the germline V gene. The CDR3 is made up of 13 amino acids. The V end lost 5 bases, the J end lost 7 bases, and 15 bases lay between the germline ends. The CDR3 sequence is CASSIFPRREQYF. CDR3 sequence (DNA): TGTGCCAGCAGTATTTTCCCCAGAAGGGAGCAGTACTTC.

This clonotype was picked up a small number of times. The rearrangement joins TRBV5-1 to TRBJ1-2, with 8 nucleotides matching TRBD1. Germline V gene data show CDR1 as SGHRS and CDR2 as YFSETQ. Trimming cost V 0 bases and J 8 bases; bases outside gene matches: 15. The CDR3 runs to 17 residues. CDR3 nucleotide sequence: TGCGCCAGCAGCTTGGATGAACCGGACAGGGACACTCGCGGCTACACCTTC. Amino acids: CASSLDEPDRDTRGYTF.

This clonotype has ten or more counts. V is TRBV12-3 or TRBV12-4 and J is TRBJ2-2; TRBD2 agrees at 8 bases. With V trimmed by 5 bases and J by 4 bases, 9 bases remained unmatched. This CDR3 has 16 amino acids. CDR3 residues: CASSPVGGGFTGELFF. The CDR3, as DNA: TGTGCCAGCAGTCCCGTGGGCGGGGGGTTCACCGGGGAGCTGTTTTTT.

This clonotype was detected many times. The rearrangement uses TRBV28 and TRBJ1-5, with D unresolved. Trimming took 5 bases from V and 1 from J, leaving 6 bases between them. CDR1 and CDR2 from the germline V gene are MDHEN and SYDVKM. The length of the CDR3 is 13 residues. The CDR3 loop reads CASSTRSNQPQHF. In DNA, the CDR3 is TGTGCCAGCAGTACCCGGAGCAATCAGCCCCAGCATTTT.

A word on this clonotype: Given a much more abundant clone one base away, this may be a read error. This chain uses TRBV4-2 with TRBJ1-4; D gene uncertain. The CDR3 is 14 amino acids. Germline CDR1 LGHNA, CDR2 YNFKEQ. CDR3 sequence: CASSQDHHNEKLSF. The DNA for the CDR3 is TGTGCCAGCAGCCAAGATCATCATAATGAAAAACTGTCTTTT.

This clonotype has a handful of counts. V is TRBV20-1 and J is TRBJ1-2; D gene uncertain. Deletions cut 6 bases from V and 2 bases from J, with 16 bases between. Germline values: CDR1 DFQATT, CDR2 SNEGSKA (reference sequence). The CDR3 extends over 14 amino acids. The DNA of the CDR3 is TGCAGTGCAACCCAAATGGTCCGGAACTATGGCTACACCTTC. It specifies CSATQMVRNYGYTF.

This clonotype has a count of ten or more. The chain is built from TRBV7-9 and TRBJ2-5, with TRBD2 identical over 7 bases. This CDR3 is built from 17 residues. CDR1 SEHNR and CDR2 FQNEAQ come from the germline V gene (reference sequence). Trimming at V came to 6 bases and at J to 2 bases, leaving 15 bases not matched to a gene. The CDR3 loop reads CASSPGEGPAGQETQYF. The DNA of the CDR3 is TGTGCCAGCAGTCCGGGGGAGGGCCCAGCGGGGCAAGAGACCCAGTACTTC.

This sequence joins TRBV20-1 and TRBJ1-5; D is undetermined. V gave up 1 base and J gave up 4 bases, with 11 bases separating them. CDR3 length: 14 amino acids. Germline V gives CDR1 DFQATT, CDR2 SNEGSKA (reference sequence). As DNA, the CDR3 is TGCAGTGCTAGAGGGTTTACAGAAAATCAGCCCCAGCATTTT. It specifies CSARGFTENQPQHF.

This clonotype occurred many times. J is TRBJ1-6 and V is TRBV5-1; possible D gene TRBD1, 6 bases. This CDR3 spans 13 amino acids. Per germline, CDR1 SGHRS and CDR2 YFSETQ. The V end was cut by 5 bases, the J end by 4 bases, with 7 bases between. The chain's CDR3 is CASRGQYNSPLHF. CDR3 sequence (DNA): TGCGCCAGCAGGGGACAATATAATTCACCCCTCCACTTT.

Turning to this clonotype: Germline is not matched at one junction end, which may reflect a read error. The chain joins TRBV5-1 to TRBJ2-7; TRBD2 might be the D (6 bases). The CDR3 is made up of 15 amino acids. CDR1 and CDR2 from the germline V gene are SGHRS and YFSETQ. The CDR3 reads CTSSFSAGRAYEQYF. CDR3 DNA sequence: TGCACCAGCAGCTTCTCGGCGGGGCGTGCCTACGAGCAGTACTTC.

This clonotype was counted many times. The V and J genes are TRBV7-9 and TRBJ1-1; D is uncertain. There are 15 residues in the CDR3. CDR1 and CDR2 from the germline V gene are SEHNR and FQNEAQ (reference sequence). Trimming pared 0 bases from V and 5 bases from J, leaving 13 bases between. CDR3 coding DNA: TGTGCCAGCAGCTTAGCCGAAACCCCGGGGACTGAAGCTTTCTTT. This codes for CASSLAETPGTEAFF.

This clonotype showed up many times. The V call is TRBV28, the J call TRBJ2-6; D gene unclear. The germline CDR1 and CDR2 sequences are MDHEN and SYDVKM. Trimming stripped 3 bases from V and 2 bases from J, with 11 bases between. The CDR3 extends over 16 amino acids. The CDR3 here is CASSFFGQAGANVLTF. For the CDR3, the DNA is TGTGCCAGCAGTTTTTTCGGGCAGGCTGGGGCCAACGTCCTGACTTTC.

Of note for this clonotype: One base away lies a much larger clone, so this may be a sequencing read error. The CDR3 carries no conserved terminal phenylalanine or tryptophan, so it likely arises from a read error. This chain joins TRBV2 and TRBJ2-2, with 9 bases fitting TRBD1. V gave up 6 bases and J gave up 3 bases; unmatched junction bases: 5. CDR1 is SNHLY, CDR2 FYNNEI, per germline. The CDR3 spans 15 residues. CDR3 in DNA: TGTGCCAGCAGGACCGGGACAGGGTACACCGGGGAGCTGTTTTCT. Translated, it gives CASRTGTGYTGELFS.

This clonotype showed up many times. V usage is TRBV5-1 and J usage is TRBJ2-1; 8 nucleotides line up with TRBD2. Per the germline V gene, CDR1 is SGHRS and CDR2 is YFSETQ. Unmatched junction bases numbered 1, after V lost 0 bases and J lost 5 bases. There are 14 residues in the CDR3. CDR3 amino acids: CASSLGSGDNEQFF. The CDR3 coding sequence is TGCGCCAGCAGCTTGGGTAGCGGGGACAATGAGCAGTTCTTC.

This clonotype came up many times. This chain links TRBV28 with TRBJ1-1, with unresolved D. There are 13 residues in the CDR3. Germline V gene lookup returns CDR1 MDHEN and CDR2 SYDVKM. Trimming pared 2 bases from V and 4 bases from J, leaving 8 bases between. Written as DNA, the CDR3 is TGTGCCAGCAGTTTACTGCGATTCACTGAAGCTTTCTTT. Amino acid sequence: CASSLLRFTEAFF.

This clonotype was observed at least ten times. This chain connects TRBV7-2 to TRBJ1-6, with unresolved D. Germline V gene data show CDR1 as SGHTA and CDR2 as FQGNSA. The CDR3 totals 15 residues. Trimming pared 1 base from V and 10 bases from J, leaving 14 bases between. The CDR3 region is CASSLGSPGISPLHF. The CDR3 nucleotides read TGTGCCAGCAGCTTAGGGAGTCCGGGAATATCACCCCTCCACTTT.

This clonotype was found many times. This chain connects TRBV7-2 to TRBJ2-7, with D unclear. The CDR3 loop spans 13 amino acids. Germline assignment: CDR1 SGHTA and CDR2 FQGNSA. The germline V and J ends were trimmed by 3 bases and 3 bases, with 9 bases remaining between them. CDR3 in DNA: TGTGCCAGCAGCTTGGGTAGGAGCTACGAGCAGTACTTC. It is translated as CASSLGRSYEQYF.

In its sample, this clonotype was seen many times. The chain recombines TRBV5-1 with TRBJ1-1; a weak D match, TRBD1 (6 bases). Germline CDR1 and CDR2: SGHRS and YFSETQ. Trimming stripped 4 bases from V and 1 base from J, with 14 bases between. The CDR3 consists of 15 residues. The CDR3 nucleotides read TGCGCCAGCAGCCCCACCCCGGGACAGAACACTGAAGCTTTCTTT. The encoded protein is CASSPTPGQNTEAFF.

The table lists this clonotype with many counts. V usage is TRBV19 and J usage is TRBJ1-5, with TRBD1 matching over 8 bases. CDR1 and CDR2 from the germline V gene are LNHDA and SQIVND (reference sequence). J gave up 0 bases and V 5 bases, and 6 bases lay outside the gene matches. The CDR3 covers 16 residues. As DNA, the CDR3 is TGTGCCAGTAGTCACCCGGACAGGGCTAGCAATCAGCCCCAGCATTTT. This gives the protein CASSHPDRASNQPQHF.

The chain couples TRBV19 to TRBJ2-7; 7 nucleotides align to TRBD2. Germline loops: CDR1 LNHDA, CDR2 SQIVND (reference sequence). The CDR3 spans 12 residues. The V gene end was trimmed by 11 bases and the J gene end by 6 bases; junction bases not matched to a gene: 10. The CDR3: CAGTLAAFEQYF. The DNA of the CDR3 is TGTGCCGGAACTCTAGCGGCTTTCGAGCAGTACTTC.

This clonotype has a single count. A single base separates this from a much larger clone, so it may be a read error. This chain links TRBV6-2 or TRBV6-3 with TRBJ2-5; D unclear. Germline V gene sequence: CDR1 MNHEY, CDR2 SVGEGT. The CDR3 covers 15 residues. The CDR3 protein is CASGYSRPPQETQYF. In DNA form, the CDR3 reads TGTGCCAGCGGTTACTCGAGACCCCCCCAAGAGACCCAGTACTTC.

Of note for this clonotype: A much more abundant neighbour one base away suggests this may be a read error. This chain links TRBV12-3 or TRBV12-4 with TRBJ1-4; D gene uncertain. This CDR3 is built from 16 residues. CDR3 loop: CASSLKLVSTNEELFF. DNA for the CDR3: TGTGCCAGCAGTTTAAAGTTAGTGTCAACTAATGAAGAACTGTTTTTT.

This clonotype was observed many times. The chain employs TRBV28 and TRBJ2-3; the D gene is possibly TRBD1 (5 bases). CDR1 and CDR2 (germline): MDHEN, SYDVKM. V lost 5 bases and J lost 2, with 14 bases in between. This CDR3 comprises 15 residues. CDR3 DNA sequence: TGTGCCAGCAGTAGACAGCTCCCCAACACAGATACGCAGTATTTT. Its protein product is CASSRQLPNTDTQYF.

Turning to this clonotype: A single base separates this from a much larger clone, so it may be a read error. The gene calls are TRBV29-1 and TRBJ1-4, with 7 positions matching TRBD1. The CDR3 is 13 residues long. CDR1 and CDR2 (germline): SQVTM, ANQGSEA. The DNA for the CDR3 is TGCAGCGTGACAGGGATAGATCGAGAAAGACTGTTTTTT. Translated: CSVTGIDRERLFF.

Remarks on this clonotype: Given a much more abundant clone one base away, this may be a read error. V usage is TRBV18 and J usage is TRBJ2-5, with 7 nucleotides matching TRBD2. The CDR3 runs 16 residues. CDR1 is KGHSH, CDR2 LQKENI, per germline. The junction had 9 bases not matched to a gene; V was cut back by 3 bases and J by 2 bases. The CDR3 DNA follows: TGTGCCAGCTCACCTCGCCTAGCGGAGGCACAAGAGACCCAGTACTTC. It codes for CASSPRLAEAQETQYF.

Remarks on this clonotype: This may come from a read error, since a much larger clone is one base off. The chain has TRBV15 and TRBJ1-6; TRBD1 matches 9 bases. CDR1 and CDR2 from the germline V gene are LNHNV and YYDKDF (reference sequence). The CDR3 spans 17 residues. Here the CDR3 DNA reads TGTGCCGCCAGCCTACGGGGGGGGACAGGGAATAATTCACCCCTCCACTTT. This translates into CAASLRGGTGNNSPLHF.

This clonotype was found many times. The chain combines TRBV29-1 with TRBJ2-3, with 10 bases identical to TRBD2. This CDR3 comprises 15 residues. V shed 4 bases and J 1 base; nucleotides not matched to a gene: 5. The V gene's germline CDR1 is SQVTM and CDR2 ANQGSEA. The CDR3 protein is CSVVILAGGTDTQYF. The DNA of the CDR3 is TGCAGCGTTGTTATCCTAGCGGGGGGCACAGATACGCAGTATTTT.

This clonotype has a count of ten or more. At one of its ends the junction is not consistent with the germline gene, which may arise from a read error. The V and J genes are TRBV7-9 and TRBJ2-3, with 12 bases aligning to TRBD2. CDR1 and CDR2 (germline): SEHNR, FQNEAQ (reference sequence). The CDR3 is 13 amino acids. CDR3 nucleotides: TGTGCCAGCAGCTCGAACCAACTAGCGGGGGGTGCTTTT. It encodes CASSSNQLAGGAF.